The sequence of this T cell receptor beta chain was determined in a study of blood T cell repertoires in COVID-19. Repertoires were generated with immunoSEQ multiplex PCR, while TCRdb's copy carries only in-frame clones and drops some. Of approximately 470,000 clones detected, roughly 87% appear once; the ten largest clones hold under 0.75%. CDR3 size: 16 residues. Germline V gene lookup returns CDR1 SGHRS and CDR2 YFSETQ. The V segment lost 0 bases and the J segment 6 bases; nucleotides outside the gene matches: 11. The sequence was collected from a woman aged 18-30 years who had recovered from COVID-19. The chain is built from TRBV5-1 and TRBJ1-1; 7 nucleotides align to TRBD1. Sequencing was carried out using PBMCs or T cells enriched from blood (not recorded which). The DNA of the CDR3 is TGCGCCAGCAGCTTGGACAGGGGAAGTAGAGGCGCTGAAGCTTTCTTT. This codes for CASSLDRGSRGAEAFF.